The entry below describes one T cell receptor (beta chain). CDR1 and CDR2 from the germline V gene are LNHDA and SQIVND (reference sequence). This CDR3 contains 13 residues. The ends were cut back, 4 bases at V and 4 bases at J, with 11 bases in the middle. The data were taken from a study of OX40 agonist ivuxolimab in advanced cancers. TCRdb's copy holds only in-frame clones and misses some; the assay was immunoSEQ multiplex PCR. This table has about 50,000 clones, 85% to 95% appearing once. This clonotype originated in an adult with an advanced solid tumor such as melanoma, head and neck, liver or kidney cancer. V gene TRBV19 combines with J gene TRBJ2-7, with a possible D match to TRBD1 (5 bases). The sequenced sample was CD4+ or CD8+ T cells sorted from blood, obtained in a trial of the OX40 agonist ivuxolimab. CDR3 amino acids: CASSRGHFYEQYF. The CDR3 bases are TGTGCCAGTAGTAGAGGACACTTTTACGAGCAGTACTTC.